These 8 T cell receptor beta chains were all obtained from the same sample, sequenced in a study of vaccination and CD4 T cells after COVID-19. Treatment reported: 10-day PBMC culture with coronavirus spike peptide pools or control peptides (ViraFEST assay). These TCRs are of unknown antigen specificity. An Oncomine TCR Beta short-read assay was used to sequence the DNA from cultured CD4+ T cells. TCRdb reanalysed the PCR reads using MiXCR and keeps one entry per CDR3 protein. The table has fewer than 25,000 distinct CDR3 sequences, more than 30% seen once; the top ten hold around a sixth. This specimen consisted of CD4+ T cells from blood, cultured in vitro, obtained before SARS-CoV-2 vaccination. These receptors were obtained from a human donor who received a COVID-19 vaccine.

This clonotype was seen only a few times. The J gene is TRBJ2-2, the V gene TRBV19, with D unresolved. The CDR3 covers 12 residues. The V gene lost 2 bases and the J gene lost 8 bases, with 6 bases spanning the gap. Germline V gene lookup returns CDR1 LNHDA and CDR2 SQIVND (reference sequence). In DNA, the CDR3 is TGTGCCAGTAGTATAACGTCTGGGGAGCTGTTTTTT. Protein sequence: CASSITSGELFF. Looking up the rest from reference TRBV19 and TRBJ2-2 gives the full variable domain: DGGITQSPKYLFRKEGQNVTLSCEQNLNHDAMYWYRQDPGQGLRLIYYSQIVNDFQKGDIAEGYSVSREKKESFPLTVTSAQKNPTAFYLCASSITSGELFFGEGSRLTVL.

The V and J genes are TRBV6-5 and TRBJ1-4; D remains unclear. The CDR3 is 13 residues long. Germline CDR1 MNHEY, CDR2 SVGAGI. Trimming removed 4 bases at V and 11 bases at J, with 14 bases between. CDR3 sequence reads: CASSSRVNGKLFF. The CDR3 DNA is TGTGCCAGCAGTTCCCGCGTTAACGGGAAACTGTTTTTT.

Concerning this clonotype: Mismatch with germline at one junction end may stem from a read error. The chain has TRBV5-5 and TRBJ2-1; D gene uncertain. Per the germline V gene, CDR1 is SGHKS and CDR2 is YYEKEE (reference sequence). This CDR3 contains 13 residues. The CDR3 protein is CASSLAARVEQVF. The CDR3 DNA reads TGTGCCAGCAGCTTGGCTGCTAGGGTTGAGCAGGTCTTC.

This clonotype was detected a few times. The chain uses TRBV10-3 and TRBJ2-2, with 7 bases that match TRBD1. The V gene end was trimmed by 10 bases and the J gene end by 4 bases; junction bases not matched to a gene: 9. Germline CDR1 is ENHRY and CDR2 is SYGVKD. There are 14 residues in the CDR3. CDR3 region: CATHITGATGELFF. CDR3 DNA: TGTGCCACTCATATTACAGGGGCCACCGGGGAGCTGTTTTTT.

The rearrangement links TRBV2 to TRBJ2-2, with 10 bases lining up with TRBD1. This CDR3 has 15 amino acids. Germline CDR1 reads SNHLY; CDR2 reads FYNNEI. V gave up 6 bases and J gave up 3 bases; unmatched junction bases: 4. This chain's CDR3 is CASSPTGGDTGELFF. DNA of the CDR3: TGTGCCAGCAGCCCGACAGGGGGCGACACCGGGGAGCTGTTTTTT.

V gene TRBV5-1 combines with J gene TRBJ2-5; TRBD1 agrees at 8 bases. Germline lookup yields CDR1 SGHRS and CDR2 YFSETQ. Trimming took 2 bases from V and 1 from J; bases not matched to a gene: 4. The CDR3 loop spans 15 amino acids. CDR3 bases: TGCGCCAGCAGCTTCGGACAGGGTCCCCAAGAGACCCAGTACTTC. Encoded protein: CASSFGQGPQETQYF.

The V and J genes are TRBV19 and TRBJ1-1; maybe TRBD1 (6 bases). Germline assignment: CDR1 LNHDA and CDR2 SQIVND (reference sequence). The CDR3 totals 14 residues. Trimming took 3 bases from V and 5 from J, leaving 13 bases between them. The CDR3 is CASSMAGVQTEAFF. CDR3 DNA sequence: TGTGCCAGTAGTATGGCAGGGGTACAAACTGAAGCTTTCTTT. The whole variable domain, filled in from reference TRBV19 and TRBJ1-1, reads DGGITQSPKYLFRKEGQNVTLSCEQNLNHDAMYWYRQDPGQGLRLIYYSQIVNDFQKGDIAEGYSVSREKKESFPLTVTSAQKNPTAFYLCASSMAGVQTEAFFGQGTRLTVV.

V gene TRBV20-1 combines with J gene TRBJ2-3; 10 bases are shared with TRBD2. The V segment lost 6 bases and the J segment 3 bases; nucleotides outside the gene matches: 9. The CDR3 is 15 amino acids. The germline V gene encodes CDR1 DFQATT and CDR2 SNEGSKA (reference sequence). The CDR3 loop is CSAGGGLAMTDTQYF. The CDR3 DNA reads as TGCAGTGCCGGAGGGGGACTAGCGATGACAGATACGCAGTATTTT.